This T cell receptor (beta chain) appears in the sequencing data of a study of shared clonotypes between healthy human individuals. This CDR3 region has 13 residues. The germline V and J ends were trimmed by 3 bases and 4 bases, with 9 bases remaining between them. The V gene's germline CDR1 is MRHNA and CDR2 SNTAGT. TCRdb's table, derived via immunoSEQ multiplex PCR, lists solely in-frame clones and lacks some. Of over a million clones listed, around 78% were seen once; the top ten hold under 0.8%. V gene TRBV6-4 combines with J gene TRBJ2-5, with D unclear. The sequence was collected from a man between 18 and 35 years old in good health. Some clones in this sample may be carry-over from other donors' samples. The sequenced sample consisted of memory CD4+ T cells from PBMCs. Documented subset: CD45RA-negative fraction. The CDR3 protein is CASSEREGETQYF. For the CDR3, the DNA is TGTGCCAGCAGTGAAAGGGAAGGAGAGACCCAGTACTTC.